The present T cell receptor (beta chain) was sequenced within a study of Graves' ophthalmopathy and Graves' hyperthyroidism listed by TCRdb under 2018. For context, the study as a whole: Peripheral blood was collected before any treatment was given, at the time of initial diagnosis. An independent validation cohort was composed of approximately 18 hyperthyroidism patients and 15 to 17 patients who later progressed from hyperthyroidism to ophthalmopathy. T-cell repertoires of thyroid tissue and blood were compared in several hyperthyroidism patients. Once sampling was done, hyperthyroidism patients were given methimazole at a starting dose of 30 mg daily, while ophthalmopathy patients were given high-dose intravenous methylprednisolone. In total, approximately 130 blood samples were TCR-sequenced: fewer than 50 ophthalmopathy, some 80 hyperthyroidism and about 17 hyperthyroidism-to-ophthalmopathy patients. To explore V-J signatures distinguishing ophthalmopathy from hyperthyroidism, a discovery set of 100 or so patients (roughly 45 ophthalmopathy, 57 stable hyperthyroidism) was enrolled. To tell Graves' ophthalmopathy apart from Graves' hyperthyroidism, and to predict which patients would progress to ophthalmopathy, the study relied on TCR beta repertoire signatures. Results and caveats for the whole study, not just this receptor: No statistical method was used to predetermine the sample size, and group allocation was not hidden from the investigators. The 13-signature model separated ophthalmopathy from stable hyperthyroidism with 85% to 90% sensitivity and about 81% specificity in cross-validation, and 80%/75% in the test set. In validation, the model predicted ophthalmopathy progression with over 60% sensitivity and roughly 72% specificity; roughly 12 predicted patients were CT-confirmed with GO in a median of around 6 months. Most expanded thyroid clonotypes with a frequency above 0.001 also appeared in blood, which suggests that blood repertoires may reflect the immune response in the thyroid.

This clonotype has only a few counts. Its specific antigen is unknown. Within one base of it there is no much larger clone, and no base qualities were kept. For repertoire sequencing, the TCR beta CDR3 regions were amplified from RNA transcripts. The first round of RT-PCR was done with HTBI primers and the Qiagen OneStep RT-PCR kit, and was followed by a second round of multiplex PCR, then size selection and purification. Libraries were sequenced on an Illumina HiSeq2000 using paired-end 100 bp reads. The original pipeline was this. SOAPnuke was used to process the reads, removing any read that contained adapters or uncalled bases, had a mean Phred below 15, or lacked an exact match to the constant primer or identifier. High-quality paired reads were merged with COPE v1.2.5. Unique nucleotide sequences were defined as clonotypes and aligned to IMGT TRB V, D and J references using MiTCR v1.1. The analysis was limited to V-J combinations with a frequency above 0.0001, which together covered more than 98% of repertoires. For each V-J combination, a TCR clonal expansion and chaos score was defined as F50 clonal expansion divided by the chaos observed in the TCRdist matrix. Welch's t-statistics and random forest were used to narrow the features down to around 12 V-J combinations, which were then fed into a naive Bayes classifier. The Morisita-Horn index was used to measure how similar the thyroid and blood repertoires were. In TCRdb, the public reads were trimmed at Q25 with fastp and aligned with MiXCR, with productive beta chains retained. Identical CDR3 protein sequences are pooled into one entry, listed with their most common genes and DNA. These V and J calls rely on TCRdb rather than the paper's analysis. In this sample the table shows under 350,000 distinct CDR3 sequences, 17% of which occur a single time. The ten largest clones represent 9% to 15% of the sample.

Inclusive of the bounding cysteine and phenylalanine, the CDR3 is 12 residues long. Kept here is only the CDR3 DNA, which spans 36 bases and is read in frame from base 1. Trimming takes 5 bases from V and 5 bases from J, and the germline ends sit 6 bases apart. Reading the germline V gene gives CDR1 KGHDR and CDR2 SFDVKD. Patients with ophthalmopathy had moderately to severely active disease, with a Clinical Activity Score of 3 or more, a NOSPECS grade of 4 or more, and a disease duration of less than 3 months. Patients with other autoimmune diseases, uncontrolled infections, pregnancy or lactation were excluded. Clinical symptoms, serum thyroxine, TRAb, thyroid ultrasound and orbital computed tomography were used for diagnosis. PBMCs were isolated from around 10 ml of fresh peripheral blood by Ficoll-Paque density gradient centrifugation. Total RNA was extracted using Trizol reagent, and RNA quality was checked on an Agilent 2100 Bioanalyzer.

Input material: peripheral blood. The chain is encoded by TRBV24-1 joined to TRBJ2-1, with the D gene too uncertain to name. The sequence was collected from an adult man with Graves' ophthalmopathy. CDR3 sequence: CATSAGDNEQFF. The nucleotide sequence is given as TGTGCCACCAGTGCTGGAGACAATGAGCAGTTCTTC.